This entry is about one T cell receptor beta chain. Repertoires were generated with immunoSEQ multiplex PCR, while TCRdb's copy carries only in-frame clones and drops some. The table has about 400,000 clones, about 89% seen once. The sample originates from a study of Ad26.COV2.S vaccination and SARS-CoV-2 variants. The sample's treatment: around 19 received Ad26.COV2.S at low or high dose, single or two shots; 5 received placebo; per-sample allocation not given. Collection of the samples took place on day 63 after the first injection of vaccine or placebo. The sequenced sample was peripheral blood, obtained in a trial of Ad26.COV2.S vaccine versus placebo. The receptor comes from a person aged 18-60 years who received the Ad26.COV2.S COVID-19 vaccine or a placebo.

CDR3 sequence: CASSLGTSGRGETQYF. In DNA form, the CDR3 reads TGCGCCAGCAGCCTAGGGACTAGCGGGAGAGGGGAGACCCAGTACTTC. This chain links TRBV5-1 with TRBJ2-5, with 14 bases lining up with TRBD2. J was trimmed by 5 bases and V by 4 bases; bases with no gene match: 7. Germline CDR1 and CDR2: SGHRS and YFSETQ. The CDR3 runs to 16 residues.